The next 4 T cell receptor beta chains were all read from a single sample in a study of vaccination effects on CD4 cells after COVID-19. Some clones are missing from TCRdb's copy, which holds only in-frame ones; the method was immunoSEQ multiplex PCR. The table lists tens of thousands of clones, approximately 80% of them singletons, with 2.4% in the top ten. Researchers isolated CD4+ T cells once less than 13 days of culture had elapsed. Participants each got two BNT162b2 or mRNA-1273 vaccine doses. Antigens of these TCRs are unknown. Specimen: CD4+ T cells from PBMCs cultured without peptide, collected after COVID-19 vaccination. The source of these receptors is a human donor who received a COVID-19 vaccine.

This rearrangement joins TRBV5-1 to TRBJ1-3, with D perhaps TRBD1 (5 bases). The CDR3 contains 15 residues. The V end lost 5 bases, the J end lost 0 bases, and 12 bases lay between the germline ends. CDR1 is SGHRS, CDR2 YFSETQ, per germline. CDR3 coding DNA: TGCGCCAGCAGTTCGGGGACGTACTCTGGAAACACCATATATTTT. Encoded protein: CASSSGTYSGNTIYF.

The V call is TRBV3-1 (or the pseudogene TRBV3-2), the J call TRBJ2-2; 9 nucleotides line up with TRBD1. Germline V gives CDR1 LGHDT, CDR2 YNNKEL (reference sequence). This CDR3 comprises 15 residues. J gave up 6 bases and V 3 bases, and 5 bases lay outside the gene matches. For the CDR3, the DNA is TGTGCCAGCAGCCAGGGGACAGGGTTCGCCGGGGAGCTGTTTTTT. Its translation is CASSQGTGFAGELFF.

CDR3 sequence reads: CASSRLAGGTNEQFF. The CDR3 DNA reads TGTGCCAGCAGCCGCCTAGCGGGGGGTACCAATGAGCAGTTCTTC. The chain couples TRBV3-1 (or the pseudogene TRBV3-2) to TRBJ2-1; 11 nucleotides agree with TRBD2. Germline V gives CDR1 LGHDT, CDR2 YNNKEL (reference sequence). The CDR3 covers 15 residues. The ends lost 4 bases at V and 6 bases at J; junction bases unmatched: 5.

The gene calls are TRBV6-5 and TRBJ2-7, with TRBD1 identical over 11 bases. CDR1 and CDR2 from the germline V gene are MNHEY and SVGAGI. The CDR3 sequence is 14 residues long. J was trimmed by 2 bases and V by 5 bases; bases with no gene match: 2. CDR3 in amino acids: CASSRGQGAYEQYV. In nucleotides, the CDR3 is TGTGCCAGCAGTCGGGGACAGGGGGCCTACGAGCAGTACGTC.